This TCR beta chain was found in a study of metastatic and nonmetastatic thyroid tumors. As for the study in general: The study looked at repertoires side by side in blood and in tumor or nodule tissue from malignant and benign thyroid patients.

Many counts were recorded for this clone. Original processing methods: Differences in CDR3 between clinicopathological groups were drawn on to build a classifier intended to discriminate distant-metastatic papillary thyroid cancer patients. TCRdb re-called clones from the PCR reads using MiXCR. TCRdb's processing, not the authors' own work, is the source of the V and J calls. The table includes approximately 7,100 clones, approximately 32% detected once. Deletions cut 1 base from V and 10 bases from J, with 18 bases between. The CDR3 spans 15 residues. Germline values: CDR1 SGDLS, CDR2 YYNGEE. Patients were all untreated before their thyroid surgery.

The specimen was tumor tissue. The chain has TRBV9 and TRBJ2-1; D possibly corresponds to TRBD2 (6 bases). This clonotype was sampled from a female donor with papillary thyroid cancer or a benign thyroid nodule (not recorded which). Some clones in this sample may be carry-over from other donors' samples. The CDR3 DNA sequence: TGTGCCAGCAGCGTATCCGCGACCAGGCTAGCGGAGCAGTTCTTC. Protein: CASSVSATRLAEQFF. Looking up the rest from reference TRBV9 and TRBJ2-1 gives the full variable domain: DSGVTQTPKHLITATGQRVTLRCSPRSGDLSVYWYQQSLDQGLQFLIQYYNGEERAKGNILERFSAQQFPDLHSELNLSSLELGDSALYFCASSVSATRLAEQFFGPGTRLTVL.